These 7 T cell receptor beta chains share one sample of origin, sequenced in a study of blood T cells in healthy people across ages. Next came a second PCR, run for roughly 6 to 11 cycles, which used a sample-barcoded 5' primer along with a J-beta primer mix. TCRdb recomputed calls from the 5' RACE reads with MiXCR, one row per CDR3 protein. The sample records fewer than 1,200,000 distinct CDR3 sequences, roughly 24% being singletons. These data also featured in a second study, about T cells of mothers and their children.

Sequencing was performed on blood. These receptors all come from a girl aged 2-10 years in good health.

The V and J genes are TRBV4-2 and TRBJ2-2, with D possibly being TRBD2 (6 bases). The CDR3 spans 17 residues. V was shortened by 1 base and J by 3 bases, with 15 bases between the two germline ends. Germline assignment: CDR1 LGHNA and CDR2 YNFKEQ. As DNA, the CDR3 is TGTGCCAGCAGCCAAGTCGGAGGGGCTAGCGACACCGGGGAGCTGTTTTTT. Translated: CASSQVGGASDTGELFF.

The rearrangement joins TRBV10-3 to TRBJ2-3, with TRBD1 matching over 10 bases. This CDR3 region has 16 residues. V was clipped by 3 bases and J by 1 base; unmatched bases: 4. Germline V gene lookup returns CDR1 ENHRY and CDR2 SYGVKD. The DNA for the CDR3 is TGTGCCATCAGTGATGGGGACAGGGGACGCACAGATACGCAGTATTTT. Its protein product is CAISDGDRGRTDTQYF.

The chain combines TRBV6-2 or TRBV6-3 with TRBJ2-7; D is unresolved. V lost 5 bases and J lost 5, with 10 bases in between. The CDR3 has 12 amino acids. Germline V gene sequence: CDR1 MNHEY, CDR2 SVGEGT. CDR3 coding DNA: TGTGCCAGCAGTCCCAAGCCTCACGAGCAGTACTTC. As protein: CASSPKPHEQYF.

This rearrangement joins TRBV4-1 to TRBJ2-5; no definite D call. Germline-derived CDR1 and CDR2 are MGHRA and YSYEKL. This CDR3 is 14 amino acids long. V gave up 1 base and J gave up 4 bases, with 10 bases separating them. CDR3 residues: CASSQGVPIETQYF. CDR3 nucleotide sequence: TGCGCCAGCAGCCAAGGAGTACCGATAGAGACCCAGTACTTC.

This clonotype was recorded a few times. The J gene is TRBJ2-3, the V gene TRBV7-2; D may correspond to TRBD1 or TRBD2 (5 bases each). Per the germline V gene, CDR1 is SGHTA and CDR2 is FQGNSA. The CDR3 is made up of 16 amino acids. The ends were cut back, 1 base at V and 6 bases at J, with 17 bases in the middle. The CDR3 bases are TGTGCCAGCAGCTTAGACCAGACTCGGGGCAGGGATACGCAGTATTTT. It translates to CASSLDQTRGRDTQYF. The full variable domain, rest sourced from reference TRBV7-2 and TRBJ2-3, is GAGVSQSPSNKVTEKGKDVELRCDPISGHTALYWYRQSLGQGLEFLIYFQGNSAPDKSGLPSDRFSAERTGGSVSTLTIQRTQQEDSAVYLCASSLDQTRGRDTQYFGPGTRLTVL.

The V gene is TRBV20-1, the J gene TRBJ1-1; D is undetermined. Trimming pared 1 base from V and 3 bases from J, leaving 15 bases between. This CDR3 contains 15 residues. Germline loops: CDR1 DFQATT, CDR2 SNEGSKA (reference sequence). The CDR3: CSARGVRAGDTEAFF. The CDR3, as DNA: TGCAGTGCTAGAGGGGTTAGGGCGGGAGACACTGAAGCTTTCTTT.

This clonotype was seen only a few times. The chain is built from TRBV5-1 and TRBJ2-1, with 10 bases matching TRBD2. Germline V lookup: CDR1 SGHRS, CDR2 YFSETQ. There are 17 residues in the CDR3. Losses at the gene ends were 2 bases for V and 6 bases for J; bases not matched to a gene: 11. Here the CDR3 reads CASSFPKGWTSGNEQFF. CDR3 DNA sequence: TGCGCCAGCAGCTTCCCAAAGGGCTGGACTAGCGGCAATGAGCAGTTCTTC.